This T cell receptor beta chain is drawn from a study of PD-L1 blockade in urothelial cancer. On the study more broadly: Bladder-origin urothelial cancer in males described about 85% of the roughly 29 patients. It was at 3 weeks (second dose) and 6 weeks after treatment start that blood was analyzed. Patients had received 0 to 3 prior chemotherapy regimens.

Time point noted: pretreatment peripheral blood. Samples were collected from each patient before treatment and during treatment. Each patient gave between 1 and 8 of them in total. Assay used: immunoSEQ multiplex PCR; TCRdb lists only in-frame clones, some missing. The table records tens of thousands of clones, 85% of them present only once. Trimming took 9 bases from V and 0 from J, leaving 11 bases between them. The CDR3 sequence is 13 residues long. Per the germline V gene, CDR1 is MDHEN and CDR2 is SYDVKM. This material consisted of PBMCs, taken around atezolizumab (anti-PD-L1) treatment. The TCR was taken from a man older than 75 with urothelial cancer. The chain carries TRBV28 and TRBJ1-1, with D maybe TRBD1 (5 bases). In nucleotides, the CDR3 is TGTGCCAGTTCCGCAGGGCTGAACACTGAAGCTTTCTTT. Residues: CASSAGLNTEAFF.